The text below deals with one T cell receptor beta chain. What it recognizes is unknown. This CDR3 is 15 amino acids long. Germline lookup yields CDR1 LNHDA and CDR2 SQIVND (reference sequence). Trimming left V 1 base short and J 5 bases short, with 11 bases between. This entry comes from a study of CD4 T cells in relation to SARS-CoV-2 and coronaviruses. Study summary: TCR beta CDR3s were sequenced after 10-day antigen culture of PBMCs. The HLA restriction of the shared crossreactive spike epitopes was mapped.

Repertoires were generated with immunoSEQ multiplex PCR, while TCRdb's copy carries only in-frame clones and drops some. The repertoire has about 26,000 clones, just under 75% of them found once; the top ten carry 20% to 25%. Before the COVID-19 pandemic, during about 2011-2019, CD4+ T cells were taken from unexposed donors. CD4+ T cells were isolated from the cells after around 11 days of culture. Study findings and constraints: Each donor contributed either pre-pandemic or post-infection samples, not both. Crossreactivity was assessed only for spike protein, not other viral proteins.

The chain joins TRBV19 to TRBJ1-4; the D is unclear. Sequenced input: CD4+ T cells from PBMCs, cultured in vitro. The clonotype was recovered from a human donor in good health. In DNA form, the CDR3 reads TGTGCCAGTAGTATAGTGAACAGCATAAATGAAAAACTGTTTTTT. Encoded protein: CASSIVNSINEKLFF.